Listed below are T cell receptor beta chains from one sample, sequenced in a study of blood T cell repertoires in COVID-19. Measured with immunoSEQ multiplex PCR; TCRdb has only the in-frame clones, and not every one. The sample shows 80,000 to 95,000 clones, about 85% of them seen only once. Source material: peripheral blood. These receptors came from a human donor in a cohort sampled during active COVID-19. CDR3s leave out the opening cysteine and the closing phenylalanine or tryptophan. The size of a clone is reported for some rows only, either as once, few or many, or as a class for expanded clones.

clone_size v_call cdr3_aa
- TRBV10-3 AISESTAGGTDTQY
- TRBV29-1 SVKLQGNYEQY
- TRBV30 ACSPGQGNTDTQY
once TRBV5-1 ASSYLAGAGNEQF
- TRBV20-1 SAERERAQH
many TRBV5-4 ASSLRGGPYNEQF
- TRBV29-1 SVEDGGSTDTQY
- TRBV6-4 ASSSNPSGTDTQY
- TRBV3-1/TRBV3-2 ASSPGGMATEAF
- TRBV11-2 ASSYGGDYNEQF
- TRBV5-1 ASEPGTGGRPGTDTQY
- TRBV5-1 ASYIQGYNEQF
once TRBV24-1 ATSDKGRRPYNEQF
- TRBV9 ASSPSGVQETQY
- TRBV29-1 SAWEGNTEAF
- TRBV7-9 ASSAPTGGNSPLH
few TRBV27 ASSPNGLLRRNGYT
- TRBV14 ASSSRLAGVETQY
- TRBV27 ASSSPGTIGYT
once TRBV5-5 ASSLEAGTVNQPQH
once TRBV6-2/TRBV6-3 ASSSRTSSYNEQF
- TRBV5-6 ASSSLGQYGYT
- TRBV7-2 ASNTAGDYGYT
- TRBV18 ASSPGTSPQETQY
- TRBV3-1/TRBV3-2 ASSQDLTGAYGYT
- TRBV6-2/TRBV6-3 ASSPPRGRPYEQY
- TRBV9 ASSVAPINTDTQY
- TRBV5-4 ASSNGLNTEAF
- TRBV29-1 SVGTGGGNNQPQH
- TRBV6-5 ASHELAGSHEQY
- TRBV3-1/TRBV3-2 ASSWGRGSDYEQY
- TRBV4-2 ASSQAGTGRGVGKLF
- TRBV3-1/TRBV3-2 ASSLPTGAGANVLT
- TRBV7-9 ATSPGQSYEQY
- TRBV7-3 ASSAGLVGVDTQY
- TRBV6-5 ASETGQGDYGYT
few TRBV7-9 ASSLGSGDVNEKLF
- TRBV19 ASSMGPTNTEAF
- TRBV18 ASSPGGVQETQY
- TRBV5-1 ASSPGGRQPQH